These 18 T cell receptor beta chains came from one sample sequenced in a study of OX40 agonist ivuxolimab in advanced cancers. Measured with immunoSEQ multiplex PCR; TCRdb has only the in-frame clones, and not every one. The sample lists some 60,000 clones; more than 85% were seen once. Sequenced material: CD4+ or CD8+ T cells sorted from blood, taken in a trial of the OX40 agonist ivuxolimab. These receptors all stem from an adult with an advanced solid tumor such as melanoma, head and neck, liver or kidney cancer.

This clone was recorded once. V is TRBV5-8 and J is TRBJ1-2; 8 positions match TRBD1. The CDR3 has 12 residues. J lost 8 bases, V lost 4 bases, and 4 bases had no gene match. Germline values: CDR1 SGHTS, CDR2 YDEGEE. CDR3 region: CASSPGDRGYTF. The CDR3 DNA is TGTGCCAGCAGCCCAGGGGACAGGGGCTACACCTTC. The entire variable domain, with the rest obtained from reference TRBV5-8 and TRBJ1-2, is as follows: EAGVTQSPTHLIKTRGQQATLRCSPISGHTSVYWYQQALGLGLQFLLWYDEGEERNRGNFPPRFSGRQFPNYSSELNVNALELEDSALYLCASSPGDRGYTFGSGTRLTVV.

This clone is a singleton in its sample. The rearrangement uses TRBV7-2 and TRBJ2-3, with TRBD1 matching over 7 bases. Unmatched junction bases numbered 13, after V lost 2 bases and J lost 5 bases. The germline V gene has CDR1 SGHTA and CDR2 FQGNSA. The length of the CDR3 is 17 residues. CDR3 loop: CASSLRQGPSYGDTQYF. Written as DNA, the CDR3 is TGTGCCAGCAGCTTACGACAGGGCCCTAGTTATGGAGATACGCAGTATTTT.

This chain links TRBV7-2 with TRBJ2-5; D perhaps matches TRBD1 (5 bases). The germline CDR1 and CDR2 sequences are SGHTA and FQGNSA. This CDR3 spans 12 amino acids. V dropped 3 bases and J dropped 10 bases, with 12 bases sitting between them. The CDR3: CASSLKGSGQYF. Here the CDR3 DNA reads TGTGCCAGCAGCTTGAAGGGGTCCGGCCAGTACTTC. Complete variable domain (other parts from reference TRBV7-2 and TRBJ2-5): GAGVSQSPSNKVTEKGKDVELRCDPISGHTALYWYRQSLGQGLEFLIYFQGNSAPDKSGLPSDRFSAERTGGSVSTLTIQRTQQEDSAVYLCASSLKGSGQYFGPGTRLLVL.

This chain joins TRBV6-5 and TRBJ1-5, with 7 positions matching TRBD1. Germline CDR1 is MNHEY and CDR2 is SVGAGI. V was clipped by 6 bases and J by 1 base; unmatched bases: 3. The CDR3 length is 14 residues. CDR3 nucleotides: TGTGCCAGCAGGCAGGGGGGGAGCAATCAGCCCCAGCATTTT. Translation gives CASRQGGSNQPQHF.

This CDR3 reads CASSYGTASYEQYF. Written as DNA, the CDR3 is TGCGCCAGCAGCTACGGGACCGCTTCCTACGAGCAGTACTTC. This sequence joins TRBV5-1 and TRBJ2-7, with D perhaps matching TRBD1 or TRBD2 (5 bases each). The V end lost 3 bases, the J end lost 1 base, and 11 bases lay between the germline ends. Germline loops: CDR1 SGHRS, CDR2 YFSETQ. The CDR3 runs to 14 residues.

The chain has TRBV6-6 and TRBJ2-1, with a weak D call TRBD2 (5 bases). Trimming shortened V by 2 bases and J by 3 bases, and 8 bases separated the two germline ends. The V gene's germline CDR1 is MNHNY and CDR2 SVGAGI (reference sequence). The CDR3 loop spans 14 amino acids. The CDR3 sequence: CASSYRGSYNEQFF. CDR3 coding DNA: TGTGCCAGCAGTTACCGGGGTAGCTACAATGAGCAGTTCTTC.

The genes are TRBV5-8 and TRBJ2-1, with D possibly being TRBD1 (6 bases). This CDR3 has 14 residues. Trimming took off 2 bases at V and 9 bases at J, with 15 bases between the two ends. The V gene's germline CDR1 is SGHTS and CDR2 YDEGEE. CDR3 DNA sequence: TGTGCCAGCAGCTTCTCATTGGGGGCGCCTGAGCAGTTCTTC. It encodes CASSFSLGAPEQFF. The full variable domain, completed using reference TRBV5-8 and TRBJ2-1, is EAGVTQSPTHLIKTRGQQATLRCSPISGHTSVYWYQQALGLGLQFLLWYDEGEERNRGNFPPRFSGRQFPNYSSELNVNALELEDSALYLCASSFSLGAPEQFFGPGTRLTVL.

CDR3 residues: CASSTQGYLGYTF. In nucleotides, the CDR3 is TGTGCCAGCAGTACTCAAGGGTATCTTGGCTACACCTTC. V gene TRBV7-3 combines with J gene TRBJ1-2; D is undetermined. V lost 6 bases, J lost 7 bases, and 15 bases lay in between. Per the germline V gene, CDR1 is SGHTA and CDR2 is FQGTGA. CDR3 length: 13 amino acids.

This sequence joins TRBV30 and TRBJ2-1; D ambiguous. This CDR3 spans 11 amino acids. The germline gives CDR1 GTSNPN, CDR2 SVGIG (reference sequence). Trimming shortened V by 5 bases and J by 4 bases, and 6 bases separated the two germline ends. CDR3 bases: TGTGCCTGGGAAGTTTACAATGAGCAGTTCTTC. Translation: CAWEVYNEQFF.

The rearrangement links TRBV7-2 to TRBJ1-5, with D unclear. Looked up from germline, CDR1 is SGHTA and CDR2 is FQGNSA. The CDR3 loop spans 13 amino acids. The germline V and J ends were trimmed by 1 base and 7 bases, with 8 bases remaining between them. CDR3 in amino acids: CASSLEVEQPQHF. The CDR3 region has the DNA TGTGCCAGCAGCTTAGAAGTGGAACAGCCCCAGCATTTT.

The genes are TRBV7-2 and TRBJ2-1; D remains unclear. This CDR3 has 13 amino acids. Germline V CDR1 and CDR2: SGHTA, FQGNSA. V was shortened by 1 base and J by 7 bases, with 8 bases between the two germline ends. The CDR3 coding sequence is TGTGCCAGCAGCTTAGATTGGCGAAATGAGCAGTTCTTC. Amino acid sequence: CASSLDWRNEQFF.

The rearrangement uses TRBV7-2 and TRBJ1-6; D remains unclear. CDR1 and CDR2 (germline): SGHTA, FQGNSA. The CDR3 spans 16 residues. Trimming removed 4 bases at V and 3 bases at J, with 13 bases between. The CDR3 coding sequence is TGTGCCAGCAGCTCGCTGCCCGGCCGCTATAATTCACCCCTCCACTTT. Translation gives CASSSLPGRYNSPLHF.

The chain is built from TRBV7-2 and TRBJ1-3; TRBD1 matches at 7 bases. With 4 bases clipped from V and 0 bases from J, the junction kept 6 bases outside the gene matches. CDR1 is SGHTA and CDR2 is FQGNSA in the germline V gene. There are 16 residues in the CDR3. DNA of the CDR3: TGTGCCAGCAGCTCACGGACAGGCAGCTCTGGAAACACCATATATTTT. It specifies CASSSRTGSSGNTIYF.

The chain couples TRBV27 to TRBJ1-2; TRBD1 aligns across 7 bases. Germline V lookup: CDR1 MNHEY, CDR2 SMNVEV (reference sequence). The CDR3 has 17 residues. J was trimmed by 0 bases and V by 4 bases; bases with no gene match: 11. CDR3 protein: CASSSRQGPTANYGYTF. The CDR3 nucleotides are TGTGCCAGCAGTTCACGACAGGGCCCAACCGCTAACTATGGCTACACCTTC.

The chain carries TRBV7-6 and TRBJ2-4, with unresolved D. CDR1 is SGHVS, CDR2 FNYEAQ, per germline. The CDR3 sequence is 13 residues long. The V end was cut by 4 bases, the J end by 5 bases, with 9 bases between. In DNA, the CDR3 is TGTGCCAGCAGCTCCTCGCCTCAAAACATTCAGTACTTC. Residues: CASSSSPQNIQYF.

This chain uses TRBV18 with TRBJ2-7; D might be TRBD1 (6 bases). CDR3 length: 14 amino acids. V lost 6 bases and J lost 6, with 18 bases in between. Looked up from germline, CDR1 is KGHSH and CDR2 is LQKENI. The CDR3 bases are TGTGCCAGCTCGTCACCTACAGGGATAGGCGAGCAGTACTTC. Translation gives CASSSPTGIGEQYF.

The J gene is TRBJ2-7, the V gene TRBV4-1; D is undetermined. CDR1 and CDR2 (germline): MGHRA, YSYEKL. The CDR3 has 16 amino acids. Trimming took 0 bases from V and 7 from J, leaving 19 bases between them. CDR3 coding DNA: TGCGCCAGCAGCCAAGATCGAACAGATTGGCTACGAGAGCAGTACTTC. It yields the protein CASSQDRTDWLREQYF.

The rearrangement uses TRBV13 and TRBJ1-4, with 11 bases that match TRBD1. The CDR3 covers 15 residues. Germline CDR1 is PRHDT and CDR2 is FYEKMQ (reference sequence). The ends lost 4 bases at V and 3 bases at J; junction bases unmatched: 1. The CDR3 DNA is TGTGCCAGCAGCTCGGGACAGGGGGCTAATGAAAAACTGTTTTTT. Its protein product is CASSSGQGANEKLFF.